These T cell receptor beta chains were read from a single sample in a study of shared clonotypes between healthy human individuals. Repertoires were generated with immunoSEQ multiplex PCR, while TCRdb's copy carries only in-frame clones and drops some. Of about 1.5 million clones listed, approximately 97% were seen once; the top ten hold about 1.2%. The material sequenced was naive CD4+ T cells sorted from blood. The source is a man aged 30 to 45 in good health. The CDR3 runs from the conserved cysteine through the conserved F or W. The D gene is left open where the match is weak. Expanded clones are given a class, and other clones once, few, many or no size at all.

d_gene	v_gene	j_gene	abundance	CDR3aa
NA	TRBV5-6	TRBJ1-5	NA	CASSPTGNQPQHF
TRBD1	TRBV28	TRBJ1-5	NA	CASSSPGTESNQPQHF
TRBD1	TRBV5-8	TRBJ1-5	NA	CASSKPGQGHQPQHF
NA	TRBV4-1	TRBJ1-4	NA	CASSQDLWGEKLFF
TRBD1	TRBV13	TRBJ1-1	NA	CASSRTGGQTEAFF
TRBD1	TRBV10-3	TRBJ1-2	NA	CAISETGDPFDGYTF
TRBD2	TRBV29-1	TRBJ2-5	NA	CSAGEGQETQYF
NA	TRBV6-1	TRBJ2-3	NA	CASSPGIDTQYF
TRBD1	TRBV5-1	TRBJ2-7	NA	CASSYDRALREQYF
TRBD2	TRBV7-9	TRBJ2-7	NA	CASSLGGLAGEAYEQYF
NA	TRBV6-1	TRBJ2-5	NA	CASSLEGSQETQYF
TRBD2	TRBV5-4	TRBJ2-3	NA	CASSFPGLAGPTSTDTQYF
TRBD2	TRBV28	TRBJ2-1	NA	CASKLAGVSGNEQFF
TRBD1	TRBV19	TRBJ2-2	NA	CASSKAGGEVTGELFF
NA	TRBV5-4	TRBJ2-3	NA	CASSLRMDTQYF
NA	TRBV19	TRBJ2-3	NA	CASSVTGPGTDTQYF
NA	TRBV7-3	TRBJ1-3	NA	CASSLQGDGNTIYF
TRBD2	TRBV5-1	TRBJ2-3	NA	CASGEPGLGTDTQYF
NA	TRBV28	TRBJ2-3	NA	CASSFLQRSADTQYF
NA	TRBV6-1	TRBJ1-5	once	CASSIEGLNQPQHF
NA	TRBV7-2	TRBJ1-4	NA	CASSLDGNLGEKLFF
NA	TRBV6-1	TRBJ1-1	once	CASTQGLMNTEAFF
NA	TRBV10-3	TRBJ2-7	NA	CAISKIEYEQYF
NA	TRBV5-1	TRBJ2-7	NA	CASSLTGSYEQYF
NA	TRBV18	TRBJ2-7	NA	CASSPGRAVSYEQYF
NA	TRBV11-2	TRBJ1-2	few	CASSLTGQLGYTF
NA	TRBV29-1	TRBJ2-4	NA	CSVGHDAKNIQYF
TRBD1	TRBV28	TRBJ2-7	NA	CASSRPRGNRATYEQYF
NA	TRBV6-5	TRBJ1-1	NA	CASSYTVTGNTEAFF
NA	TRBV18	TRBJ1-4	NA	CASSPGAEEKLFF
TRBD1	TRBV28	TRBJ1-5	NA	CASSLLDRVQPQHF
TRBD2	TRBV11-3	TRBJ2-1	NA	CASSFSLAGENEQFF
NA	TRBV28	TRBJ2-1	NA	CASSDRDHYNEQFF
NA	TRBV7-8	TRBJ1-2	NA	CASAPAEGHYGYTF
TRBD2	TRBV5-1	TRBJ2-1	NA	CASSPPLAGVNEQFF
TRBD2	TRBV2	TRBJ2-1	once	CASSDVREIRFF
NA	TRBV5-6	TRBJ2-3	NA	CASSLTDTQYF
NA	TRBV30	TRBJ1-1	NA	CAWSVSSGRGPDSKAFF
NA	TRBV2	TRBJ1-1	NA	CASRAFGAAEAFF
TRBD1	TRBV4-2	TRBJ2-3	NA	CASSQVRDRSTDTQYF
NA	TRBV7-8	TRBJ2-4	NA	CASSQDRILAKNIQYF
TRBD1	TRBV4-3	TRBJ2-7	NA	CASSQGQGAYEQYF
NA	TRBV19	TRBJ1-5	NA	CASSIDPEGAQHF
NA	TRBV28	TRBJ2-7	NA	CASSLSPDFRTYEQYF
NA	TRBV28	TRBJ1-4	NA	CASSLFLRGSVEKLFF
NA	TRBV7-2	TRBJ2-1	NA	CASSLNGGNSYNEQFF
TRBD1	TRBV5-1	TRBJ2-3	once	CASSLVGDRTDTQYF
TRBD1	TRBV30	TRBJ1-3	NA	CAWTRTGSGNTIYF
TRBD2	TRBV11-3	TRBJ2-3	NA	CASSPGLAGSDTQYF
TRBD1	TRBV7-8	TRBJ1-5	NA	CASSFSGQGNQPQHF
NA	TRBV2	TRBJ2-5	NA	CASSEFRGPQETQYF
TRBD2	TRBV7-6	TRBJ2-1	NA	CASSLSSGEDEQFF
NA	TRBV29-1	TRBJ1-1	NA	CSVESKIRGGAFF
NA	TRBV9	TRBJ2-1	NA	CASSVGAGSVPSNEQFF
NA	TRBV27	TRBJ1-5	few	CASRSRGSQPQHF
NA	TRBV28	TRBJ2-3	NA	CASSLRDFTDTQYF
TRBD1	TRBV6-5	TRBJ2-7	NA	CASSHRDRSYEQYF